Below, 25 T cell receptor beta chains from the same sample are listed, as sequenced in a study of OX40 agonist ivuxolimab in advanced cancers. Some clones are missing from TCRdb's copy, which holds only in-frame ones; the method was immunoSEQ multiplex PCR. The sample shows about 67,000 clones, under 90% of them seen only once. The sequenced sample was CD4+ or CD8+ T cells sorted from blood, obtained in a trial of the OX40 agonist ivuxolimab. These receptors were obtained from an adult with an advanced solid tumor such as melanoma, head and neck, liver or kidney cancer.

The chain has TRBV7-9 and TRBJ1-5; a weak D match, TRBD1 (6 bases). Germline V CDR1 and CDR2: SEHNR, FQNEAQ (reference sequence). Trimming took 5 bases from V and 7 from J, leaving 15 bases between them. The CDR3 runs to 14 residues. The CDR3 loop is CASSPLRGTQPQHF. The CDR3 bases are TGTGCCAGCAGCCCACTCAGGGGTACCCAGCCCCAGCATTTT.

This sequence joins TRBV6-1 and TRBJ2-3; D unclear. Germline CDR1 reads MNHNS; CDR2 reads SASEGT. Trimming cost V 8 bases and J 2 bases, with 5 bases left between them. This CDR3 spans 11 amino acids. CDR3 residues: CASAHTDTQYF. The CDR3 coding sequence is TGTGCCAGCGCACACACAGATACGCAGTATTTT.

The chain uses TRBV7-2 and TRBJ1-2; maybe TRBD1 (5 bases). V shed 6 bases and J shed 5 bases, with 19 bases lying between them. CDR3 length: 15 residues. Looked up from germline, CDR1 is SGHTA and CDR2 is FQGNSA. CDR3 nucleotides: TGTGCCAGCAGTTTCCCCGACAGAAACTTATATGGCTACACCTTC. Translation gives CASSFPDRNLYGYTF. The entire variable domain, with the rest obtained from reference TRBV7-2 and TRBJ1-2, is as follows: GAGVSQSPSNKVTEKGKDVELRCDPISGHTALYWYRQSLGQGLEFLIYFQGNSAPDKSGLPSDRFSAERTGGSVSTLTIQRTQQEDSAVYLCASSFPDRNLYGYTFGSGTRLTVV.

The count of this clone is one. The chain uses TRBV7-9 and TRBJ1-5; TRBD1 is a possible D gene (5 bases). The V gene's germline CDR1 is SEHNR and CDR2 FQNEAQ (reference sequence). CDR3 length equals 14 residues. Trimming took 5 bases from V and 5 from J, leaving 13 bases between them. The CDR3 here is CASSLREIDQPQHF. The DNA for the CDR3 is TGTGCCAGCAGCCTCAGGGAGATAGATCAGCCCCAGCATTTT.

Here the CDR3 DNA reads TGTGCCAGCCCCGGGGCCGGAGGGAACACCGGGGAGCTGTTTTTT. The encoded protein is CASPGAGGNTGELFF. The rearrangement joins TRBV18 to TRBJ2-2, with D perhaps TRBD1 or TRBD2 (5 bases each). Between the trimmed V and J ends, which lost 8 bases and 1 base, there was a span of 14 bases. The V gene's germline CDR1 is KGHSH and CDR2 LQKENI. This CDR3 comprises 15 residues. The full variable domain, in which reference TRBV18 and TRBJ2-2 provide the parts outside the CDR3, is NAGVMQNPRHLVRRRGQEARLRCSPMKGHSHVYWYRQLPEEGLKFMVYLQKENIIDESGMPKERFSAEFPKEGPSILRIQQVVRGDSAAYFCASPGAGGNTGELFFGEGSRLTVL.

V gene TRBV4-1 combines with J gene TRBJ2-7, with 7 bases identical to TRBD1. Trimming cost V 2 bases and J 5 bases; bases outside gene matches: 6. The V gene's germline CDR1 is MGHRA and CDR2 YSYEKL. This CDR3 contains 14 residues. CDR3 sequence reads: CASSQTGQRHEQYF. Here the CDR3 DNA reads TGCGCCAGCAGCCAAACGGGACAGCGGCACGAGCAGTACTTC.

The CDR3: CASSRAGLAGAQETQYF. DNA for the CDR3: TGTGCCAGCAGCCGAGCGGGACTAGCGGGGGCCCAAGAGACCCAGTACTTC. The chain combines TRBV5-6 with TRBJ2-5, with TRBD2 matching over 14 bases. Trimming took 4 bases from V and 1 from J; bases not matched to a gene: 6. There are 17 residues in the CDR3. Germline V lookup: CDR1 SGHDT, CDR2 YYEEEE.

The chain is built from TRBV7-2 and TRBJ1-2, with 7 bases identical to TRBD1. The CDR3 runs to 15 residues. Germline V gene lookup returns CDR1 SGHTA and CDR2 FQGNSA. The trim removed 5 bases at V and 2 bases at J, leaving 8 bases unmatched. The CDR3 DNA reads as TGTGCCAGCAGCGAAGTCAGGGACAGCAACTATGGCTACACCTTC. It encodes CASSEVRDSNYGYTF.

The rearrangement uses TRBV11-2 and TRBJ2-3; 7 bases match TRBD1. Germline values: CDR1 SGHAT, CDR2 FQNNGV. V shed 3 bases, J shed 7 bases, and the junction held 16 bases outside the gene matches. The CDR3 sequence is 17 residues long. CDR3 coding DNA: TGTGCCAGCAGCTTGGGAGACAGGGTGCTGCCAGCCCATACGCAGTATTTT. It specifies CASSLGDRVLPAHTQYF.

The J gene is TRBJ1-5, the V gene TRBV27, with 7 bases identical to TRBD1. The germline V gene encodes CDR1 MNHEY and CDR2 SMNVEV (reference sequence). The junction had 7 bases not matched to a gene; V was cut back by 4 bases and J by 7 bases. The CDR3 spans 14 residues. The CDR3 sequence: CASSSRQGGQPQHF. CDR3 nucleotides: TGTGCCAGCAGTTCCCGACAGGGTGGGCAGCCCCAGCATTTT.

This chain connects TRBV4-2 to TRBJ2-3; possibly TRBD1 for D (6 bases). Germline CDR1 reads LGHNA; CDR2 reads YNFKEQ. The CDR3 runs to 16 residues. Trimming left V 2 bases short and J 0 bases short, with 12 bases between. CDR3 amino acids: CASSQKGRGSTDTQYF. The CDR3 nucleotides are TGTGCCAGCAGCCAAAAGGGTAGGGGGAGCACAGATACGCAGTATTTT.

The V gene is TRBV18, the J gene TRBJ1-1; 8 nucleotides agree with TRBD1. The CDR3 is 14 residues long. V lost 3 bases and J lost 3; bases outside the gene matches: 3. Germline V lookup: CDR1 KGHSH, CDR2 LQKENI. CDR3 sequence (DNA): TGTGCCAGCTCACCGACACAGGGGGACACTGAAGCTTTCTTT. This translates into CASSPTQGDTEAFF.

This sequence joins TRBV6-5 and TRBJ2-7, with 8 bases matching TRBD1. V lost 7 bases and J lost 3; bases outside the gene matches: 11. Germline assignment: CDR1 MNHEY and CDR2 SVGAGI. This CDR3 has 15 residues. The DNA of the CDR3 is TGTGCCAGCAAAAAAACGGGACAGGAATTCTACGAGCAGTACTTC. Translation gives CASKKTGQEFYEQYF.

In this sample, this clone turned up once. The rearrangement links TRBV18 to TRBJ2-1; 7 positions agree with TRBD2. The germline gives CDR1 KGHSH, CDR2 LQKENI. V trimming: 3 bases; J trimming: 8 bases; junction bases outside the gene matches: 13. CDR3 size: 16 residues. CDR3: CASSPRPAGRGDEQFF. CDR3 coding DNA: TGTGCCAGCTCACCCCGTCCAGCGGGGAGGGGTGATGAGCAGTTCTTC.

This chain links TRBV7-9 with TRBJ1-1; 8 bases match TRBD1. The CDR3 extends over 15 amino acids. CDR1 is SEHNR and CDR2 is FQNEAQ in the germline V gene (reference sequence). The J segment lost 5 bases and the V segment lost 5 bases, leaving 10 bases of the junction unmatched. In DNA form, the CDR3 reads TGTGCCAGCAGCGCGACAGGGGTTGTATCGACTGAAGCTTTCTTT. The encoded protein is CASSATGVVSTEAFF.

This rearrangement joins TRBV4-3 to TRBJ1-4; D gene uncertain. The germline CDR1 and CDR2 sequences are LGHNA and YSLEER. Trimming shortened V by 0 bases and J by 7 bases, and 12 bases separated the two germline ends. This CDR3 comprises 15 residues. The CDR3 region has the DNA TGCGCCAGCAGCCAAGATTACCCCGGAGGTGAAAAACTGTTTTTT. Translated, it gives CASSQDYPGGEKLFF.

J is TRBJ1-4 and V is TRBV4-1; D may be TRBD1 (5 bases). Trimming took off 3 bases at V and 7 bases at J, with 9 bases between the two ends. The CDR3 sequence is 13 residues long. Germline CDR1 reads MGHRA; CDR2 reads YSYEKL. The CDR3 DNA sequence: TGCGCCAGCAGCCAGACAGTGCTTGAAAAACTGTTTTTT. Protein sequence: CASSQTVLEKLFF.

This clone was observed a handful of times. The genes are TRBV4-1 and TRBJ1-5; unclear D gene. V was clipped by 1 base and J by 7 bases, with 8 bases between them. This CDR3 comprises 13 residues. Germline V gives CDR1 MGHRA, CDR2 YSYEKL. CDR3 sequence: CASSQGKRQPQHF. In DNA, the CDR3 is TGCGCCAGCAGCCAAGGTAAAAGACAGCCCCAGCATTTT.

The sample holds one count of this clone. V and J are TRBV6-5 and TRBJ2-1; 7 positions match TRBD1. V lost 6 bases to trimming and J lost 3 bases; unmatched junction nucleotides: 5. From germline, CDR1 is MNHEY and CDR2 SVGAGI. The CDR3 extends over 14 amino acids. DNA of the CDR3: TGTGCCAGCAGCTACGACAGGGACTACAATGAGCAGTTCTTC. Amino acids: CASSYDRDYNEQFF.

The chain joins TRBV7-2 to TRBJ1-2; 10 positions agree with TRBD1. This CDR3 contains 16 residues. Germline values: CDR1 SGHTA, CDR2 FQGNSA. After removal of 5 bases from V and 5 bases from J, the junction contained 11 bases not matched to a gene. The CDR3 coding sequence is TGTGCCAGCAGCACCGGAATTGGACAGGGGGGTTATGGCTACACCTTC. It specifies CASSTGIGQGGYGYTF.

The V call is TRBV5-6, the J call TRBJ2-1; the D is unclear. V lost 0 bases and J lost 4, with 5 bases in between. The CDR3 consists of 13 residues. Germline CDR1 is SGHDT and CDR2 is YYEEEE. In nucleotides, the CDR3 is TGTGCCAGCAGCTTGGACCTATACAATGAGCAGTTCTTC. Amino acid sequence: CASSLDLYNEQFF.

The J gene is TRBJ2-1, the V gene TRBV5-5; D gene unclear. Germline CDR1 is SGHKS and CDR2 is YYEKEE (reference sequence). Trimming cost V 0 bases and J 1 base, with 5 bases left between them. The CDR3 contains 14 residues. In DNA, the CDR3 is TGTGCCAGCAGCTTGGATCCATCCTACAATGAGCAGTTCTTC. It translates to CASSLDPSYNEQFF.

V gene TRBV2 combines with J gene TRBJ1-3; no reliable D call. The CDR3 loop spans 15 amino acids. Between the trimmed V and J ends, which lost 4 bases and 0 bases, there was a span of 10 bases. Looked up from germline, CDR1 is SNHLY and CDR2 is FYNNEI. CDR3 loop: CASSGSRTSGNTIYF. Written as DNA, the CDR3 is TGTGCCAGCAGTGGAAGTAGAACCTCTGGAAACACCATATATTTT.

This sequence joins TRBV6-1 and TRBJ1-4, with 10 bases that match TRBD1. With 1 base clipped from V and 14 bases from J, the junction kept 7 bases outside the gene matches. Germline V gene lookup returns CDR1 MNHNS and CDR2 SASEGT. The CDR3 consists of 14 residues. The DNA of the CDR3 is TGTGCCAGCAGTGAAGGGACAGGGGGTAATAGGCTGTTTTTT. This gives the protein CASSEGTGGNRLFF.

This clone was recorded a few times. J is TRBJ1-2 and V is TRBV5-1; D may be TRBD1 (5 bases). CDR1 SGHRS and CDR2 YFSETQ come from the germline V gene. With 1 base removed from V and 2 bases from J, the gap between germline ends came to 9 bases. The CDR3 runs 14 residues. The CDR3 sequence: CASSLSRENYGYTF. The CDR3 DNA follows: TGCGCCAGCAGCTTGTCCAGGGAGAACTATGGCTACACCTTC.